The clone carrying this T cell receptor (beta chain) appeared a single time. Antigen unknown. Method: immunoSEQ multiplex PCR; TCRdb's copy keeps in-frame clones and lacks some. Among roughly 180,000 clones, about 85% were seen once, and the ten largest hold 2.6%. This record comes from a study of T cell responses to AZD1222 COVID-19 vaccine. Study context: Second doses at about 4 or about 12 weeks were pooled.

Findings and caveats of the study: Two AZD1222 administrations were followed by greater Spike-specific TCR breadth and depth. Only after the peak T cell response were repertoires sampled. Among the donors, most were white British and more were female, and clonal diversity was possibly underestimated.

The CDR3 extends over 13 amino acids. Germline loops: CDR1 SNHLY, CDR2 FYNNEI. Trimming cost V 6 bases and J 0 bases, with 8 bases left between them. This chain links TRBV2 with TRBJ1-1; D gene ambiguous. Source: peripheral blood, taken on day 0 of AZD1222 vaccination. This receptor was identified in an adult in good health. CDR3 region: CASRGSLNTEAFF. CDR3 sequence (DNA): TGTGCCAGCAGGGGGAGCCTGAACACTGAAGCTTTCTTT. Filled out from reference TRBV2 and TRBJ1-1, the complete variable domain reads EPEVTQTPSHQVTQMGQEVILRCVPISNHLYFYWYRQILGQKVEFLVSFYNNEISEKSEIFDDQFSVERPDGSNFTLKIRSTKLEDSAMYFCASRGSLNTEAFFGQGTRLTVV.